This TCR beta chain is drawn from a study of T cell clonality in common variable immunodeficiency. Whole-study findings and limits: In common variable immunodeficiency, TCR beta chains reportedly carried fewer deletions and N-nucleotide insertions.

This clone has only a few counts. Its antigen is not known. From the germline J gene comes the end of the CDR3, since the read stops 3 residues before it. The CDR3 covers 18 residues. The V gene's germline CDR1 is SGHVS and CDR2 FQNEAQ. V lost 3 bases and J lost 0; bases outside the gene matches: 4. Sequencing used immunoSEQ multiplex PCR; TCRdb keeps in-frame clones, though not all of them. This sample has under 40,000 clones, each found more than once. Patients and controls were mostly of Caucasian heritage. The chain recombines TRBV7-8 with TRBJ2-1; 14 bases line up with TRBD2. The source is a human donor with common variable immunodeficiency. Sequences were obtained from peripheral blood mononuclear cells. The CDR3 sequence: CASSFGTSGGASYNEQFF. CDR3 DNA (partial): TGTGCCAGCAGCTTCGGGACTAGCGGGGGCGCCTCCTACAATGAG.